Sequencing of this T cell receptor (beta chain) was carried out in a study of Siglec-9 on CD8 T cells in melanoma. As to this clone: Its antigen is unknown.

Overall study results and limits: An effector memory CD8+ T-cell subset seemingly accumulating in melanoma was reportedly marked and regulated by Siglec-9.

The data were produced by immunoSEQ multiplex PCR, yet TCRdb's version contains in-frame clones alone and is incomplete. The table records about 33,000 clones, roughly 80% of them present only once. The germline V gene has CDR1 SGHRS and CDR2 YFSETQ. Trimming left V 1 base short and J 3 bases short, with 14 bases between. The CDR3 spans 16 residues. The source is a human donor in good health. The chain combines TRBV5-1 with TRBJ2-4; TRBD1 might be the D (5 bases). The sequenced sample was Siglec-9- CD8+ T cells sorted from blood. Here the CDR3 reads CASSLSARVVKNIQYF. The CDR3 DNA is TGCGCCAGCAGCTTGTCGGCCAGGGTCGTCAAAAACATTCAGTACTTC. The entire variable domain, with the rest obtained from reference TRBV5-1 and TRBJ2-4, is as follows: KAGVTQTPRYLIKTRGQQVTLSCSPISGHRSVSWYQQTPGQGLQFLFEYFSETQRNKGNFPGRFSGRQFSNSRSEMNVSTLELGDSALYLCASSLSARVVKNIQYFGAGTRLSVL.